This TCR beta chain originates from a study of blood T cell repertoires in COVID-19. V was pared by 6 bases and J by 9 bases, with 8 bases of the junction left unmatched. CDR1 and CDR2 (germline): SGHVS, FQNEAQ. The CDR3 is 14 amino acids. TCRdb's table, derived via immunoSEQ multiplex PCR, lists solely in-frame clones and lacks some. The data show some 280,000 clones, 75% to 90% seen once. The TCR sequence derives from a woman between 40 and 50 years old who had recovered from COVID-19. Input material: peripheral blood. The J gene is TRBJ1-6, the V gene TRBV7-8, with 7 nucleotides matching TRBD1. Here the CDR3 DNA reads TGTGCCAGCAGTCTCATCAGGGGGAGTTCACCCCTCCACTTT. It codes for CASSLIRGSSPLHF.